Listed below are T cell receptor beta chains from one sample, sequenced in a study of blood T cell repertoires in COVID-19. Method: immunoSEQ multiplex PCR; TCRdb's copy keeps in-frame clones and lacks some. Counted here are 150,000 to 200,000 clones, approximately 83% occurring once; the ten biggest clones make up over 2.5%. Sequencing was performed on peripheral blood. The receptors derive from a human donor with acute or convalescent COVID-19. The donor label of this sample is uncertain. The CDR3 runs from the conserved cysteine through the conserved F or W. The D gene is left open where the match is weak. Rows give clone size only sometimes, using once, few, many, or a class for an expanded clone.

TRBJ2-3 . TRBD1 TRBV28 TGTGCCAGCAGTTCAGGACAGGGCACAGATACGCAGTATTTT CASSSGQGTDTQYF
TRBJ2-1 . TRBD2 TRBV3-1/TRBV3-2 TGTGCCAGCAGCCTGGGACTAGCCCCCTACAATGAGCAGTTCTTC CASSLGLAPYNEQFF
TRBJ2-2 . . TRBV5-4 TGTGCCAGCAGCTTGGGGGGCAGGTCGACCACCGGGGAGCTGTTTTTT CASSLGGRSTTGELFF
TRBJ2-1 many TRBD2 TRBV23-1 TGCGCCAGCAGGAAATTAGCGGGGGCCTACAATGAGCAGTTCTTC CASRKLAGAYNEQFF
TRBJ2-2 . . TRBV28 TGTGCCAGCAGTTTAAGACAGCCTGGGATGGGGGAGCTGTTTTTT CASSLRQPGMGELFF
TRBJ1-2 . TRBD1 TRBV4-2 TGTGCCAGCAGCCAAGATTACAGGGGCGAGCGTGGCTACACCTTC CASSQDYRGERGYTF
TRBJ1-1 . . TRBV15 TGTGCCACCAGCAGAGGACAGCTGAACACTGAAGCTTTCTTT CATSRGQLNTEAFF
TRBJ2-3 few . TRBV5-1 TGCGCCAGCAGCCTAGGTGAGGGCGACACAGATACGCAGTATTTT CASSLGEGDTDTQYF
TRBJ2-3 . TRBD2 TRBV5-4 TGTGCCAGCAGCTTTAGCGGGGGCACAGATACGCAGTATTTT CASSFSGGTDTQYF
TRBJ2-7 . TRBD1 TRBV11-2 TGTGCCAGCAGCCAAATAAAGCGGTTGTGGACAGGGAGCTCCTACGAGCAGTACTTC CASSQIKRLWTGSSYEQYF
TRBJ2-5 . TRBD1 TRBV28 TGTGCCAGCAGTGAACTCGGGACAGGCCGCCCTCAGTACTTC CASSELGTGRPQYF
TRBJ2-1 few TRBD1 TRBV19 TGTGCCAGTAGTATACAAGGACAGGGGGCAAATGAGCAGTTCTTC CASSIQGQGANEQFF
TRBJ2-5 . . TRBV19 TGTGCCAGTAGTACACGAGCGGGTCTTAAAGAGACCCAGTACTTC CASSTRAGLKETQYF
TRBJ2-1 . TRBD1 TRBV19 TGTGCCAGTACCGCCCCCCGGACAGGGAACTACAATGAGCAGTTCTTC CASTAPRTGNYNEQFF
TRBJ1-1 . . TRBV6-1 TGTGCCAGCAGTGAGGCCAGGGTGGGCGCTTTCTTT CASSEARVGAFF
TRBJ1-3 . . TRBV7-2 TGTGCCAGCAGCTTAATGCGACTCCAGCCCTCTGGAAACACCATATATTTT CASSLMRLQPSGNTIYF
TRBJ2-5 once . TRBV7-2 TGTGCCAGCAGCTTAAATTCCGGGGTCGAGACCCAGTACTTC CASSLNSGVETQYF
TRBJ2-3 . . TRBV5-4 TGTGCCAGCAGCTTGGGGACATCGGGAGATACGCAGTATTTT CASSLGTSGDTQYF
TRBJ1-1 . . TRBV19 TGTGCCAGTAGTATGAACAGGGAAAGGACTGAAGCTTTCTTT CASSMNRERTEAFF
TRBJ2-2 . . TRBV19 TGTGCCAGTAGTCCGGTCAAGGGGGCCGGGGAGCTGTTTTTT CASSPVKGAGELFF
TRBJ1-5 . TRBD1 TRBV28 TGTGCCAGCACCGGACCGGGACAGGGATTAGGCCAGCCCCAGCATTTT CASTGPGQGLGQPQHF
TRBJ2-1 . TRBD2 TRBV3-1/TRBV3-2 TGTGCCAGCAGCCAAAAGTATGGGGTAGCGGGGGGGGATGAGCAGTTCTTC CASSQKYGVAGGDEQFF
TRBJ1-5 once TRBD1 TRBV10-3 TGTGCCATCAGTGAGTCAAGGGGGCAGGGCAATCAGCCCCAGCATTTT CAISESRGQGNQPQHF
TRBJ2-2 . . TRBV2 TGTGCCAGCAGTGTGACAACACCGAACACCGGGGAGCTGTTTTTT CASSVTTPNTGELFF
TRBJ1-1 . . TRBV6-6 TGTGCCAGCAGCCCCGAGGAGCGGATTAACACTGAAGCTTTCTTT CASSPEERINTEAFF
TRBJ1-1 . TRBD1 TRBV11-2 TGTGCCAGCAGCCCGTCGACAGGGCCGAGTACTGAAGCTTTCTTT CASSPSTGPSTEAFF
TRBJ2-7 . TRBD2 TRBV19 TGTGCCAGTACAAGCGGGAGGGCCAATCTCGAGCAGTACTTC CASTSGRANLEQYF